This TCR beta chain was sequenced in a study of T cell responses to AZD1222 COVID-19 vaccine. Findings and caveats of the study: Only a handful of individuals given AZD1222 were seropositive at baseline. White British people made up most donors, females outnumbered males, and clonal diversity was possibly underestimated. At 160-218 and 743-854, vaccine-associated CD4 TCRs were dominant, and they spanned spike. Nearly half of unique spike-specific TCRs reportedly avoided B.1.351 and B.1.1.7 mutated regions.

Sequencing used immunoSEQ multiplex PCR; TCRdb keeps in-frame clones, though not all of them. The table lists over 150,000 clones, about 91% of them singletons. Comments on this clone: Its antigen is unidentified.

Germline trimming cut 5 bases from V and 7 bases from J; bases unmatched to any gene: 17. The CDR3 has 17 amino acids. The germline V gene has CDR1 MNHEY and CDR2 SVGEGT. This receptor was obtained from an adult in good health. Sequencing was performed on peripheral blood, taken on day 0 of MenACWY control vaccination. The chain couples TRBV6-2 or TRBV6-3 to TRBJ2-1; the match to TRBD2 covers 7 bases. The CDR3 region is CASSPYFGGGPRNEQFF. The CDR3 bases are TGTGCCAGCAGTCCCTATTTTGGGGGAGGGCCTAGGAATGAGCAGTTCTTC.